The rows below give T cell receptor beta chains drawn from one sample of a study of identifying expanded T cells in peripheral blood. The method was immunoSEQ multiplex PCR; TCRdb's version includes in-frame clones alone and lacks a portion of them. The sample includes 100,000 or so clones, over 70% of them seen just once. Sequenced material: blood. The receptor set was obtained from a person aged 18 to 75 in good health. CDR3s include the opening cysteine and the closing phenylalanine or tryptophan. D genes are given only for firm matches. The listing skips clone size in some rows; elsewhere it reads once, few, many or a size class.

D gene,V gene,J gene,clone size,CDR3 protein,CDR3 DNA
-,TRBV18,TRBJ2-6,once,CASSPFNTGRRSGANVLTF,TGTGCCAGCTCACCTTTTAATACAGGGAGGCGATCTGGGGCCAACGTCCTGACTTTC
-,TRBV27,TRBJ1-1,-,CASSSSATVNTEAFF,TGTGCCAGCAGTAGCAGCGCTACCGTGAACACTGAAGCTTTCTTT
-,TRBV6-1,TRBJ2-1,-,CASGRGQQFF,TGTGCCAGCGGCCGGGGGCAGCAGTTCTTC
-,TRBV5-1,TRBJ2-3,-,CASSLGLYPDTQYF,TGCGCCAGCAGCTTGGGACTATACCCCGATACGCAGTATTTT
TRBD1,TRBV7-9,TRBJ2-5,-,CASSGRTGWEETQYF,TGTGCCAGCAGCGGGCGGACAGGGTGGGAAGAGACCCAGTACTTC
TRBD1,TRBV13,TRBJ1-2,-,CASSLGDRVHGYTF,TGTGCCAGCAGCTTAGGGGACAGGGTACATGGCTACACCTTC
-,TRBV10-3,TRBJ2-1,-,CAIREGGNEQFF,TGTGCCATCAGAGAAGGGGGCAATGAGCAGTTCTTC
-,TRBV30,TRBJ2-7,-,CAWSQQGDEQYF,TGTGCCTGGAGTCAACAGGGCGACGAGCAGTACTTC
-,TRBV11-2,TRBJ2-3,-,CASSLDQRDTQYF,TGTGCCAGCAGCTTAGATCAGCGAGATACGCAGTATTTT
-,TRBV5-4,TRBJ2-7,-,CATGSSYEQYF,TGTGCCACCGGTAGCTCCTACGAGCAGTACTTC
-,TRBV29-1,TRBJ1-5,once,CSVEGDSRGQPQHF,TGCAGCGTTGAAGGCGACTCGAGGGGGCAGCCCCAGCATTTT
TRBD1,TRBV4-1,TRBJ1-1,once,CASSHPQGRATEAFF,TGCGCCAGCAGCCACCCACAGGGGAGGGCCACTGAAGCTTTCTTT
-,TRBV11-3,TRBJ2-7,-,CASSLGLTPVYEQYF,TGTGCCAGCAGCTTAGGGCTAACTCCAGTCTACGAGCAGTACTTC
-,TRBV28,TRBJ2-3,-,CASSRTGGRDTQYF,TGTGCCAGCAGTCGGACGGGGGGCCGAGATACGCAGTATTTT
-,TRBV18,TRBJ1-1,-,CASSPLGNTEAFF,TGTGCCAGCTCACCACTAGGGAACACTGAAGCTTTCTTT
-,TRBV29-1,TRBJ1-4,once,CSVALFNEKLFF,TGCAGCGTTGCTTTATTTAATGAAAAACTGTTTTTT